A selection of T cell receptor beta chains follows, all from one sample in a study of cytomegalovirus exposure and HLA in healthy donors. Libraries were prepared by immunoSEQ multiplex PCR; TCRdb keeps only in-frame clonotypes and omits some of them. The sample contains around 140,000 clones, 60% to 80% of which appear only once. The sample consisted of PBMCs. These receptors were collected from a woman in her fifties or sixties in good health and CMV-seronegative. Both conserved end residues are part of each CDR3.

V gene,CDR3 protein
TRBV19,CASTTTGNGYTF
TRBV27,CASSYDRDTEAFF
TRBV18,CASSPQQSSYEQYF
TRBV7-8,CASRKGTGELFF
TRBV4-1,CASSQGRGGTDTQYF
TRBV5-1,CASSLRDSNEKLFF
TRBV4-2,CASSQGRDRAVDTQYF
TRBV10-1,CASSDTTVDTQYF
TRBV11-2,CASSTGLAGGLGQETQYF
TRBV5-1,CASSISTSGSFRTQYF
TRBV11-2,CASSPTGPGNTIYF
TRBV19,CASKTQGFAHMNTEAFF
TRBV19,CASSRTSAAEQYF
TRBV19,CASSNTGGRSNQPQHF
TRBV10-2,CASRDRDNQPQHF
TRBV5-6,CASSFATSGNRGTQYF
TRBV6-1,CASVDRADEQFF
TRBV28,CASIAYGKETQYF
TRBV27,CASSRREGEKLFF
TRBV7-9,CASSLGGSGRMSYEQYF
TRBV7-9,CASSTDRYYEQYF
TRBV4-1,CASSLRDSYYNSPLHF
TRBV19,CASSDRGLIQPQHF
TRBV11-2,CASSPRDRNTGELFF
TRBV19,CASSPGQVNEQYF
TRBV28,CASRTWRGNYGYTF
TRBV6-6,CASTPRGHATGELFF
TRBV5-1,CASSLQKNSPLHF
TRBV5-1,CASSLSPGQGAAGELFF
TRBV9,CASSVFSAGGYNEQFF
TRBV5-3,CARSWDRACNQPQHF
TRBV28,CASSFQGQETQYF
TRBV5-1,CASSLEGTGSYNEQFF
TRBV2,CANRQGRNNEQFF
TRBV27,CASSLSRDTEAFF
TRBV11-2,CASSAPMRKNIQYF
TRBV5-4,CASSFQGANTEAFF
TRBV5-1,CASSLMVQGAGETQYF
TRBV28,CASSLSGWGYTF
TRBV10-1,CASSTGQGKANTGELFF
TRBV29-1,CSVESGTSEQFF
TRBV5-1,CASSLVGTTSTDTQYF
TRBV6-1,CASSEIGGGRVGYTF
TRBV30,CAWRASGKKQYF
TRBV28,CASSPLGHLQSNQPQHF
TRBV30,CAWSTRGTSGRAVANEQFF
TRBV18,CASSPAMTGVNYGYTF
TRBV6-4,CASSAGESYEQYF
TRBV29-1,CSTSQGGAGNTIYF
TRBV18,CASRTSGKGTDTQYF
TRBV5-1,CASSLALVAGLSTDTQYF
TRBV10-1,CASSESIQVPYEQYF
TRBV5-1,CASSPGQIIDEAFF
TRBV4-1,CASSPQGGHTEAFF
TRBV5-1,CASSRDTGELFF
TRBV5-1,CASSLVGGSSTDTQYF
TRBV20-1,CSASRGSEQFF
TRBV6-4,CASSDSERLADTQYF
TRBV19,CASSIGGGQSDLFF
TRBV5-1,CASSWTDSGVGEQYF